Listed below are T cell receptor beta chains from one sample, sequenced in a study of shared clonotypes between healthy human individuals. The protocol was immunoSEQ multiplex PCR, while the TCRdb copy is restricted to in-frame clones and leaves out a portion. The data contain hundreds of thousands of clones, 75% to 80% of them seen just once; the ten biggest clones take up about 12%. Sequencing used PBMCs. The receptors derive from a woman aged 40 to 50 in good health. Some clones in this sample may be carry-over from other donors' samples. The CDR3 runs from the conserved cysteine through the conserved F or W. Fields, in order: D gene, J gene, clone size, V gene, CDR3 protein, CDR3 DNA. A D gene is named only where the DNA matches it firmly. Rows may omit the clone size; those that give it use once, few, many or a size class.

D: TRBD2
J: TRBJ2-2
size: NA
V: TRBV11-3
CDR3: CASSRGGLAGATGELFF
DNA: TGTGCCAGCAGCCGAGGAGGCCTAGCGGGAGCCACCGGGGAGCTGTTTTTT

D: NA
J: TRBJ2-7
size: once
V: TRBV5-6
CDR3: CASSLGQGRFGAGEQYF
DNA: TGTGCCAGCAGCTTGGGACAGGGTAGGTTTGGAGCGGGCGAGCAGTACTTC

D: TRBD2
J: TRBJ2-7
size: few
V: TRBV18
CDR3: CASSPTPGGSREQYF
DNA: TGTGCCAGCTCACCAACCCCGGGAGGGTCTAGGGAGCAGTACTTC

D: NA
J: TRBJ1-1
size: NA
V: TRBV18
CDR3: CASSPISNTEAFF
DNA: TGTGCCAGCTCACCAATTTCCAACACTGAAGCTTTCTTT

D: NA
J: TRBJ1-5
size: NA
V: TRBV4-2
CDR3: CASSQDPQGGQPQHF
DNA: TGTGCCAGCAGCCAAGATCCACAGGGAGGGCAGCCCCAGCATTTT

D: NA
J: TRBJ2-3
size: NA
V: TRBV25-1
CDR3: CASSEYGSDSTDTQYF
DNA: TGTGCCAGCAGTGAATACGGCAGTGATAGCACAGATACGCAGTATTTT

D: TRBD1
J: TRBJ1-4
size: NA
V: TRBV5-1
CDR3: CASSLTSGGTNEKLFF
DNA: TGCGCCAGCAGCCTGACCTCAGGGGGAACTAATGAAAAACTGTTTTTT

D: NA
J: TRBJ2-3
size: NA
V: TRBV7-9
CDR3: CASSLRGGRSGSTDTQYF
DNA: TGTGCCAGCAGCTTAAGGGGGGGTCGTAGCGGGAGCACAGATACGCAGTATTTT

D: TRBD1
J: TRBJ1-4
size: NA
V: TRBV28
CDR3: CASSEAPGQGREKLFF
DNA: TGTGCCAGCAGTGAAGCCCCGGGACAGGGTAGGGAAAAACTGTTTTTT

D: NA
J: TRBJ1-1
size: NA
V: TRBV30
CDR3: CAWSAIVTEAFF
DNA: TGTGCCTGGAGTGCCATCGTGACTGAAGCTTTCTTT

D: NA
J: TRBJ1-4
size: NA
V: TRBV28
CDR3: CASRPQGNEKLFF
DNA: TGTGCCAGCAGACCACAGGGAAATGAAAAACTGTTTTTT

D: NA
J: TRBJ2-5
size: once
V: TRBV5-1
CDR3: CASSYQQGGETQYF
DNA: TGCGCCAGCAGTTACCAACAGGGAGGAGAGACCCAGTACTTC

D: NA
J: TRBJ1-4
size: NA
V: TRBV4-1
CDR3: CASSGVTGWEKLFF
DNA: TGCGCCAGCAGCGGGGTTACAGGGTGGGAAAAACTGTTTTTT

D: TRBD1
J: TRBJ2-6
size: once
V: TRBV30
CDR3: CAHPPGQGAPGANVLTF
DNA: TGTGCCCACCCCCCGGGACAGGGGGCCCCAGGGGCCAACGTCCTGACTTTC

D: TRBD2
J: TRBJ2-7
size: NA
V: TRBV10-2
CDR3: CASRSSGLAGEQYF
DNA: TGCGCCAGTAGATCCTCGGGACTAGCGGGCGAGCAGTACTTC

D: NA
J: TRBJ2-3
size: NA
V: TRBV29-1
CDR3: CSVETGTTDTQYF
DNA: TGCAGCGTTGAAACTGGGACTACAGATACGCAGTATTTT

D: NA
J: TRBJ2-1
size: NA
V: TRBV4-1
CDR3: CASSQDRLGEQFF
DNA: TGCGCCAGCAGCCAAGACCGTCTGGGTGAGCAGTTCTTC

D: NA
J: TRBJ1-1
size: NA
V: TRBV14
CDR3: CASSRGLILNTEAFF
DNA: TGTGCCAGCAGCCGCGGACTGATACTGAACACTGAAGCTTTCTTT

D: NA
J: TRBJ2-7
size: NA
V: TRBV5-5
CDR3: CASSWALSAYEQYF
DNA: TGTGCCAGCAGCTGGGCCCTCTCCGCCTACGAGCAGTACTTC

D: NA
J: TRBJ2-6
size: NA
V: TRBV5-4
CDR3: CASSLARGPGANVLTF
DNA: TGTGCCAGCAGCTTGGCCCGGGGCCCAGGGGCCAACGTCCTGACTTTC

D: NA
J: TRBJ2-7
size: NA
V: TRBV18
CDR3: CASSPPSLYEQYF
DNA: TGTGCCAGCTCACCACCGTCATTGTACGAGCAGTACTTC

D: NA
J: TRBJ2-7
size: NA
V: TRBV27
CDR3: CASSTRDFYEQYF
DNA: TGTGCCAGCAGTACGAGGGACTTCTACGAGCAGTACTTC

D: TRBD2
J: TRBJ2-3
size: NA
V: TRBV7-9
CDR3: CASSLGLAELGTQYF
DNA: TGTGCCAGCAGCCTGGGACTAGCGGAACTCGGTACGCAGTATTTT

D: NA
J: TRBJ1-6
size: NA
V: TRBV30
CDR3: CAWSGQSSNSPLHF
DNA: TGTGCCTGGAGCGGACAGTCTTCGAATTCACCCCTCCACTTT

D: TRBD2
J: TRBJ2-1
size: NA
V: TRBV28
CDR3: CASSSLAGPSYNEQFF
DNA: TGTGCCAGCAGTTCTTTAGCGGGACCCTCCTACAATGAGCAGTTCTTC

D: NA
J: TRBJ1-1
size: NA
V: TRBV28
CDR3: CASSLWFSNTEAFF
DNA: TGTGCCAGCAGTTTATGGTTTTCGAACACTGAAGCTTTCTTT

D: NA
J: TRBJ1-4
size: NA
V: TRBV9
CDR3: CASSVATGLNEKLFF
DNA: TGTGCCAGCAGCGTAGCCACAGGGCTAAATGAAAAACTGTTTTTT

D: NA
J: TRBJ1-4
size: NA
V: TRBV7-9
CDR3: CASSLGQSNEKLFF
DNA: TGTGCCAGCAGCTTAGGACAGAGTAATGAAAAACTGTTTTTT

D: TRBD1
J: TRBJ2-7
size: NA
V: TRBV19
CDR3: CASSTTGVSLYEQYF
DNA: TGTGCCAGTAGTACCACAGGGGTTTCTCTCTACGAGCAGTACTTC

D: NA
J: TRBJ2-7
size: few
V: TRBV4-1
CDR3: CASSPPGPATSYEQYF
DNA: TGCGCCAGCAGCCCCCCGGGACCAGCGACCTCCTACGAGCAGTACTTC

D: NA
J: TRBJ2-5
size: NA
V: TRBV4-1
CDR3: CASSQVQGEQETQYF
DNA: TGCGCCAGCAGCCAAGTACAGGGAGAACAAGAGACCCAGTACTTC

D: TRBD1
J: TRBJ2-5
size: NA
V: TRBV7-9
CDR3: CASSLDRGTQYF
DNA: TGTGCCAGCAGCTTAGACAGGGGGACCCAGTACTTC

D: TRBD2
J: TRBJ2-5
size: NA
V: TRBV11-3
CDR3: CASSFSGRREETQYF
DNA: TGTGCCAGCAGCTTTAGCGGGAGGAGGGAAGAGACCCAGTACTTC

D: NA
J: TRBJ2-7
size: NA
V: TRBV19
CDR3: CATKVSTGGWGIGEQYF
DNA: TGTGCCACCAAGGTGTCGACAGGTGGTTGGGGCATAGGGGAGCAGTACTTC

D: TRBD1
J: TRBJ2-5
size: once
V: TRBV6-5
CDR3: CASSWTGGQETQYF
DNA: TGTGCCAGCAGTTGGACAGGGGGCCAAGAGACCCAGTACTTC

D: NA
J: TRBJ2-3
size: NA
V: TRBV4-2
CDR3: CASSQGGGGSTDTQYF
DNA: TGTGCCAGCAGCCAAGGGGGGGGCGGAAGCACAGATACGCAGTATTTT

D: NA
J: TRBJ1-3
size: NA
V: TRBV6-6
CDR3: CASSYGPDMGNTIYF
DNA: TGTGCCAGCAGTTACGGCCCGGATATGGGAAACACCATATACTTT

D: NA
J: TRBJ1-2
size: NA
V: TRBV19
CDR3: CASSTRDTSSYGYTF
DNA: TGTGCCAGTAGTACCAGGGACACATCTTCCTATGGCTACACCTTC

D: TRBD1
J: TRBJ1-4
size: NA
V: TRBV6-1
CDR3: CASSQGARNEKLFF
DNA: TGTGCCAGCAGCCAGGGGGCGCGGAATGAAAAACTGTTTTTT

D: NA
J: TRBJ2-3
size: NA
V: TRBV20-1
CDR3: CSALVADRQYF
DNA: TGCAGTGCTCTCGTTGCAGATAGGCAGTATTTT

D: TRBD1
J: TRBJ1-4
size: NA
V: TRBV28
CDR3: CASSFRGQGGEKLFF
DNA: TGTGCCAGCAGTTTTCGAGGACAGGGCGGTGAAAAACTGTTTTTT